The 7 T cell receptor beta chains in this list originate from one sample, sequenced in a study of Graves' ophthalmopathy and Graves' hyperthyroidism. Amplifying from RNA transcripts, the study obtained TCR beta CDR3 regions. Investigators did first-round RT-PCR with HTBI primers, then second-round multiplex PCR. From the multiplex PCR reads, TCRdb called clonotypes with MiXCR, one entry per CDR3 protein. The sample yields fewer than 650,000 distinct CDR3 sequences, about a fifth seen once. Sequenced sample: peripheral blood. Source of these receptors: a woman aged 18-29 years with stable Graves' hyperthyroidism. Some clones in this sample may be carry-over from other donors' samples.

The sample holds one count of this clonotype. The rearrangement links TRBV7-9 to TRBJ2-7; TRBD1 matches at 8 bases. The J segment lost 3 bases and the V segment lost 11 bases, leaving 9 bases of the junction unmatched. The length of the CDR3 is 13 residues. Per the germline V gene, CDR1 is SEHNR and CDR2 is FQNEAQ (reference sequence). In nucleotides, the CDR3 is TGTGCCTGCACCCGGACAGGGATCTACGAGCAGTACTTC. As protein: CACTRTGIYEQYF. The variable domain in full, with the rest retrieved from reference TRBV7-9 and TRBJ2-7, is DTGVSQNPRHKITKRGQNVTFRCDPISEHNRLYWYRQTLGQGPEFLTYFQNEAQLEKSRLLSDRFSAERPKGSFSTLEIQRTEQGDSAMYLCACTRTGIYEQYFGPGTRLTVT.

This clonotype was seen more than once but under ten times. The chain combines TRBV30 with TRBJ1-5, with D hard to call. This CDR3 contains 13 residues. Trimming took 5 bases from V and 7 from J, leaving 15 bases between them. Per the germline V gene, CDR1 is GTSNPN and CDR2 is SVGIG (reference sequence). Here the CDR3 DNA reads TGTGCCTGGTCCAAGGGTGTGAGGCAGCCCCAGCATTTT. Translated: CAWSKGVRQPQHF.

This clonotype was recorded many times. J is TRBJ2-5 and V is TRBV29-1; 8 bases fit TRBD1. J gave up 4 bases and V 5 bases, and 6 bases lay outside the gene matches. This CDR3 contains 13 residues. The germline CDR1 and CDR2 sequences are SQVTM and ANQGSEA. The CDR3 DNA is TGCAGCGTTCAGGCAGGGGGCCCAGAGACCCAGTACTTC. This translates into CSVQAGGPETQYF.

This clonotype has ten or more counts. The CDR3 loop reads CASIGRGVGKNIQYF. The CDR3 DNA sequence: TGTGCCAGCATCGGCAGGGGAGTTGGCAAAAACATTCAGTACTTC. The V call is TRBV6-1, the J call TRBJ2-4, with D possibly matching TRBD1 (6 bases). Trimming left V 7 bases short and J 3 bases short, with 16 bases between. CDR3 length: 15 amino acids. Germline loops: CDR1 MNHNS, CDR2 SASEGT.

In its sample, this clonotype was seen many times. The chain has TRBV19 and TRBJ1-1; 12 bases agree with TRBD1. There are 15 residues in the CDR3. The V segment lost 6 bases and the J segment 1 base; nucleotides outside the gene matches: 3. Germline CDR1 is LNHDA and CDR2 is SQIVND (reference sequence). The CDR3 bases are TGTGCCAGTAGACCGGGACAGGGGGCGAACACTGAAGCTTTCTTT. Amino acids: CASRPGQGANTEAFF.

The J gene is TRBJ1-1, the V gene TRBV11-2; TRBD1 matches at 9 bases. Germline CDR1 and CDR2: SGHAT and FQNNGV. The length of the CDR3 is 14 residues. V dropped 4 bases and J dropped 3; count of bases not matched to a gene: 3. For the CDR3, the DNA is TGTGCCAGCAGCTCGAGACAGGGGGACACTGAAGCTTTCTTT. This encodes CASSSRQGDTEAFF.

In this sample, this clonotype turned up many times. This chain joins TRBV12-3 or TRBV12-4 and TRBJ1-1; TRBD1 agrees at 8 bases. After removal of 4 bases from V and 10 bases from J, the junction contained 5 bases not matched to a gene. The CDR3 loop spans 12 amino acids. DNA of the CDR3: TGTGCCAGCAGTTGGCGGACAGGGAGAGCTTTCTTT. Its translation is CASSWRTGRAFF.